This T cell receptor beta chain was observed in a study of blood T cell repertoires in COVID-19. Study-wide context: PBMCs, B-cell-depleted T cells, or T cells provided the cDNA or gDNA that made up the material.

Here immunoSEQ multiplex PCR was the method, and the copy in TCRdb shows in-frame clones only, minus some. The repertoire holds around 140,000 clones, with approximately 82% as singletons. Germline loops: CDR1 SGHKS, CDR2 YYEKEE (reference sequence). The V and J ends lost 4 bases and 1 base respectively, with 22 bases between them. This CDR3 region has 18 residues. This TCR was recovered from a man between 60 and 70 years old with active or convalescent COVID-19. Sequencing used peripheral blood. The chain has TRBV5-5 and TRBJ2-3, with a possible D match to TRBD2 (6 bases). CDR3 coding DNA: TGTGCCAGCAGCCTGAGGAAGTTGGGATCTAGCGGCACAGATACGCAGTATTTT. It yields the protein CASSLRKLGSSGTDTQYF.